This TCR beta chain was found in a study of PD-1 blockade in mismatch repair-deficient tumors. Method: immunoSEQ multiplex PCR; TCRdb's copy keeps in-frame clones and lacks some. This sample has 76,000 or so clones, with roughly 80% found just once. This clone was observed a single time. This CDR3 is 15 amino acids long. CDR1 and CDR2 (germline): MNHEY, SMNVEV (reference sequence). The J segment lost 3 bases and the V segment lost 4 bases, leaving 7 bases of the junction unmatched. The rearrangement uses TRBV27 and TRBJ1-1; TRBD1 matches at 8 bases. This material consisted of peripheral blood, taken 44 weeks after starting pembrolizumab. The source of this sequence is an adult with mismatch repair-deficient cancer. The CDR3 sequence is CASSSQGGRDTEAFF. DNA for the CDR3: TGTGCCAGCAGTTCACAGGGGGGTCGGGACACTGAAGCTTTCTTT.